The sequence of this TCR beta chain was determined in a study of T cells in narcolepsy. On the study more broadly: Patients with NT1 or NT2 and healthy control donors were enrolled. Points from the study as a whole: Blood of same and different patients, but not healthy controls, reportedly held recurring autoreactive clonotypes. No autoreactive T cell clone sequences appeared in some memory CD4+ repertoires. Same-patient CSF and blood CD4+ T cell clonotypes included HCRT-specific and TRIB2-specific autoreactive ones.

V gave up 1 base and J gave up 2 bases, with 15 bases separating them. The CDR3 is made up of 16 amino acids. The germline V gene encodes CDR1 SGHNT and CDR2 YENEEA. As concerns this clone: The antigen is undetermined.

Using immunoSEQ multiplex PCR, the repertoire was profiled, and TCRdb retains in-frame clones only, with some absent. This table has over 25,000 clones, around 78% appearing once. The source of this sequence is a human donor with narcolepsy. Sequencing input: CD45RA- memory CD4+ T cells from PBMCs. The chain employs TRBV11-3 and TRBJ2-7; D possibly uses TRBD1 or TRBD2 (5 bases each). CDR3 coding DNA: TGTGCCAGCAGCTTAGGGGCCACGGGACGGGCCTACGAGCAGTACTTC. It yields the protein CASSLGATGRAYEQYF.